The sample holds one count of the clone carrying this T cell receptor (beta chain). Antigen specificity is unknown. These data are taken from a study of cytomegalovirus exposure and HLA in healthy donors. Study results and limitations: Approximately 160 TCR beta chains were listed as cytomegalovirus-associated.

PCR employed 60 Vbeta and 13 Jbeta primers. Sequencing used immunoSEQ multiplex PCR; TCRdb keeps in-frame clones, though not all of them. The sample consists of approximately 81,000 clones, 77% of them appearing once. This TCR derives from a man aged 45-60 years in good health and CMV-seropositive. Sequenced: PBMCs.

In DNA form, the CDR3 reads TGTGCCACCAGCAGAGATGGACTCTCTTACAATGAGCAGTTCTTC. This encodes CATSRDGLSYNEQFF. The chain joins TRBV15 to TRBJ2-1; TRBD2 is a possible D gene (5 bases). This CDR3 has 15 amino acids. V shed 0 bases and J shed 4 bases, with 10 bases lying between them. Germline V CDR1 and CDR2: LNHNV, YYDKDF (reference sequence).